The clone carrying this T cell receptor beta chain was seen ten or more times. Its antigen is unknown. This specimen comes from a study of metastatic and nonmetastatic thyroid tumors. As for the study in general: Repertoires from malignant and benign thyroid patients were compared across blood and tumor or nodule tissue.

V dropped 2 bases and J dropped 5; count of bases not matched to a gene: 6. The CDR3 loop spans 14 amino acids. Per the germline V gene, CDR1 is SEHNR and CDR2 is FQNEAQ (reference sequence). Points from the study as a whole: Significantly higher TCR beta diversity was reportedly seen in malignant thyroid tumors than benign nodules, in blood and tumor.

In the original processing: The distant-metastasis classifier for papillary thyroid cancer was built from CDR3 differences across clinicopathological groups. TCRdb called clones again from the PCR reads with MiXCR. The V and J calls here are based on TCRdb, not the publication. The sample holds some 20,000 clones, around 9.9% seen once. Until they underwent thyroid surgery, no patient had received any treatment. Sequenced input: blood. The receptor was isolated from a female donor with papillary thyroid cancer or a benign thyroid nodule (not recorded which). Some clones in this sample may be carry-over from other donors' samples. J is TRBJ2-7 and V is TRBV7-9, with 7 bases fitting TRBD1. The CDR3 loop is CASSLFEGAHEQYF. The CDR3 DNA reads as TGTGCCAGCAGCTTATTCGAGGGGGCCCACGAGCAGTACTTC.